This T cell receptor beta chain was identified during a study of blood T cells in healthy people across ages. Study-wide background: For every two T cells, template switching captured about one barcoded beta molecule.

Trimming removed 4 bases at V and 3 bases at J, with 15 bases between. The CDR3 is 14 amino acids. The germline CDR1 and CDR2 sequences are GTSNPN and SVGIG (reference sequence). About this clonotype: Its specificity is unknown.

Broader study findings: A strong correlation between TCR beta diversity and naive T cell percentage was seen. Naive and antigen-experienced cells were not separated, limiting conclusive comparison.

Through a sample-barcoded 5' primer and a J-beta primer mix, a second PCR was run for roughly 6 to 11 cycles. Sequencing yielded, for each sample, at least 3 million paired-end reads carrying CDR3. TCRdb processed the 5' RACE reads anew with MiXCR; each CDR3 protein has one entry. This table holds 1.5 million to 2 million distinct CDR3 sequences, about 39% found once. The V and J genes are TRBV30 and TRBJ2-5; D might be TRBD1 or TRBD2, each matching 5 bases. Sequencing was done on a sample of blood. This receptor was identified in a human donor in good health. As DNA, the CDR3 is TGTGCCTGGATGGCCGGGGCGTTTGAAGAGACCCAGTACTTC. Amino acids: CAWMAGAFEETQYF.